This T cell receptor beta chain was recorded in a study of cytomegalovirus exposure and HLA in healthy donors (TCRdb year 2017). In terms of the full investigation: According to a later analysis, the approximately 130 validation repertoires were produced on the same platform as the roughly 720 repertoires of the first cohort. The study aimed to test whether cataloging public T cell receptors could reveal signatures of past pathogen exposure. Besides the first cohort of roughly 640 subjects, a separate validation cohort made up of 120 different subjects was used. To predict cytomegalovirus infection status, the study combined high-throughput TCR immunosequencing, statistical association of individual TCRs with disease status, and machine learning. Points the paper makes about the study in general: A later analysis had no HLA typing for the validation cohort, so co-occurrence there was scored across all 130 or so repertoires. Three of the identified cytomegalovirus-associated TCR beta chains were confirmed in vitro to be specific for cytomegalovirus antigens. Across donors, most TCR sequences were observed very rarely, whereas some public TCRs were present in many individuals. The classifier was reported to diagnose cytomegalovirus status with high specificity and sensitivity in both the original and validation cohorts. A total of 164 TCR beta chains were listed by the study as associated with cytomegalovirus. A later analysis found that TCRs clustered in the first cohort also tended to co-occur in the roughly 120 validation repertoires, with more than 90% of cluster scores above 0. The authors suggested that the approach could potentially be generalized to other disease states and immunological phenotypes.

Library creation used the immunoSEQ multiplex PCR assay. The original methods were these. A statistical classification framework was built for diagnosing cytomegalovirus status from the catalog of TCR beta chain sequences. Here the immuneACCESS table is served through TCRdb, limited to in-frame sequences with V and J called. Missing clones are a known gap in these copies; in checked studies unresolved V genes cover under half, and the rest lacks a known reason. V and J calls and clone size are given by that table; D and trimming were obtained from the DNA. The sample data list under 100,000 clones, and around 82% of these were observed just once. The biggest ten clones account for around 10% of the sample. Relative to germline, V is 5 bases shorter and J is 4 bases shorter, with 21 bases between their ends. Counted from cysteine to phenylalanine, this CDR3 has 16 amino acids. CDR3 DNA only is kept here, 48 bases in frame from base 1. Looking up the germline V gene yields CDR1 SGHVS and CDR2 FNYEAQ.

Details on this clone: No antigen is known for it. No clone much larger than this one lies a single base away; base qualities are absent.

The donors were included in the validation cohort of over a hundred subjects, a group kept apart from the approximately 700-subject first cohort. Sequencing was done on a sample of PBMCs. The receptor's source is a woman aged 18-35 years in good health and CMV-seropositive. The receptor chain draws on TRBV7-6 and TRBJ2-7, and possibly TRBD2, on 7 matching bases. The bases read TGTGCCAGCAGCGGCATAGTCGGGGGGCAGATATACGAGCAGTACTTC. Its translation is CASSGIVGGQIYEQYF. The entire variable domain, with the stretches around the CDR3 drawn from the reference TRBV7-6 and TRBJ2-7 proteins, is GAGVSQSPRYKVTKRGQDVALRCDPISGHVSLYWYRQALGQGPEFLTYFNYEAQQDKSGLPNDRFSAERPEGSISTLTIQRTEQRDSAMYRCASSGIVGGQIYEQYFGPGTRLTVT.